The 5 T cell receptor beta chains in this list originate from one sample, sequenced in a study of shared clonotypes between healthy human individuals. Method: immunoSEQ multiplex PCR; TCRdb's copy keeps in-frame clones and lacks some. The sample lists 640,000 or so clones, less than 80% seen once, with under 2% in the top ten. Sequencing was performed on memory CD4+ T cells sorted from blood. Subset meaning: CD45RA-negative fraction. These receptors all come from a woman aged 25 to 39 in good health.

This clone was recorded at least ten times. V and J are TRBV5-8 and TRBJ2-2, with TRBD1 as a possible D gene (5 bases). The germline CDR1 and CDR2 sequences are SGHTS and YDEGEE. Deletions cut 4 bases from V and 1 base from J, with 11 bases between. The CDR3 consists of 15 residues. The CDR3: CASSRAGQNTGELFF. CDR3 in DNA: TGTGCCAGCAGCCGGGCTGGACAGAACACCGGGGAGCTGTTTTTT.

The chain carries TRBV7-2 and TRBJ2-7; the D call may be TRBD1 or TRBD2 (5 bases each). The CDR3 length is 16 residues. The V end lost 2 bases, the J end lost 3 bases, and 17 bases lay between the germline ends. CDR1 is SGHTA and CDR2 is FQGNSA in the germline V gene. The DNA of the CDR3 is TGTGCCAGCAGCTTACAGTCTGGGGGATACTACTACGAGCAGTACTTC. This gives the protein CASSLQSGGYYYEQYF.

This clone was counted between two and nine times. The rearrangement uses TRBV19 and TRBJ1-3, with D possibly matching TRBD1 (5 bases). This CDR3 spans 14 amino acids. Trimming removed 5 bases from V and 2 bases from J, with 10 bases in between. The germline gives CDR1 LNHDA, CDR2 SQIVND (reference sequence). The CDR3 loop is CASSSGGPGNTIYF. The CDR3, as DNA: TGTGCCAGTAGTTCCGGGGGTCCTGGAAACACCATATATTTT. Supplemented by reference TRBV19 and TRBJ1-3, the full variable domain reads DGGITQSPKYLFRKEGQNVTLSCEQNLNHDAMYWYRQDPGQGLRLIYYSQIVNDFQKGDIAEGYSVSREKKESFPLTVTSAQKNPTAFYLCASSSGGPGNTIYFGEGSWLTVV.

In nucleotides, the CDR3 is TGCGCCAGCAGTGAGTCGGACACCGCCCAGCCCCAGCATTTT. As protein: CASSESDTAQPQHF. The chain links TRBV10-2 to TRBJ1-5; weak D call: TRBD1 (5 bases). V gave up 0 bases and J gave up 7 bases, with 10 bases separating them. The germline V gene has CDR1 WSHSY and CDR2 SAAADI. The CDR3 length is 14 residues.

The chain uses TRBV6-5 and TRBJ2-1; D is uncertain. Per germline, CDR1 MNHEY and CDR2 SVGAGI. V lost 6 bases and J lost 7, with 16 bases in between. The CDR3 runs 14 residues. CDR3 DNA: TGTGCCAGCAGCCAGATTTACAAGGGTAATGAGCAGTTCTTC. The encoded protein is CASSQIYKGNEQFF.